This T cell receptor beta chain came from a study of T-cell memory formation after mild COVID-19. Overall study: Clustering of TCRs was largely donor specific. Study conclusions and caveats: The CD4+ clones that contracted clustered mainly within CM and EM, and the CD8+ clones concentrated in EMRA. There was a balanced CD4/CD8 profile in clones contracting day 15 to 85, and later expanders leaned CD4+.

The CDR3 loop spans 15 amino acids. V was cut by 2 bases and J by 3 bases, with 14 bases left in between. Germline-derived CDR1 and CDR2 are MNHEY and SVGAGI. In TCRdb, the 5' RACE reads were re-called with MiXCR into one record per CDR3 protein. The sample has around 420,000 distinct CDR3 sequences; approximately 24% are singletons. A note on this clonotype: What it recognizes is unknown.

This TCR was sampled from an adult woman who had mild COVID-19 (a few samples of this study predate the infection). Cell type and time point are not known. The rearrangement links TRBV6-5 to TRBJ2-7; D call uncertain. The sample was PBMCs or a T cell subset sorted from them (not recorded which). DNA for the CDR3: TGTGCCAGCAGTTACCACTTGGGCAGGAACTACGAGCAGTACTTC. Translating it yields CASSYHLGRNYEQYF.